One sample yielded the 10 T cell receptor beta chains listed below, sequenced in a study. TCRdb re-called the 5' RACE reads through MiXCR, storing one row per CDR3 protein. The table shows roughly 56,000 distinct CDR3 sequences, with 25% to 30% occurring only once. Input material: tumor-infiltrating naive CD4+ T cells sorted from the breast tumor. Noted subset: naive CD4+ T cells, CD4+CD45RA+CD25-. The receptors come from a female donor with breast cancer.

This clonotype occurred a few times. This chain joins TRBV5-6 and TRBJ1-5, with D unresolved. Germline V gene lookup returns CDR1 SGHDT and CDR2 YYEEEE. The ends were cut back, 5 bases at V and 2 bases at J, with 11 bases in the middle. The CDR3 loop spans 14 amino acids. The CDR3 DNA is TGTGCCAGCAGTACGCGACGGGGCAATCAGCCCCAGCATTTT. This codes for CASSTRRGNQPQHF.

The V gene is TRBV12-3 or TRBV12-4, the J gene TRBJ1-5; weak D call: TRBD1 (6 bases). The CDR3 contains 14 residues. V lost 6 bases and J lost 0, with 9 bases in between. CDR3 sequence (DNA): TGTGCCAGCAGGTGGACAGATAGCAATCAGCCCCAGCATTTT. It specifies CASRWTDSNQPQHF.

The chain recombines TRBV20-1 with TRBJ2-5, with 12 bases that match TRBD2. V dropped 3 bases and J dropped 5; count of bases not matched to a gene: 7. Germline V CDR1 and CDR2: DFQATT, SNEGSKA (reference sequence). The CDR3 consists of 15 residues. This chain's CDR3 is CSASPSGGARETQYF. CDR3 bases: TGCAGTGCTAGCCCTAGCGGGGGGGCCCGGGAGACCCAGTACTTC.

The chain uses TRBV7-9 and TRBJ2-2; the match to TRBD1 covers 7 bases. Unmatched junction bases numbered 8, after V lost 10 bases and J lost 3 bases. CDR3 length equals 14 residues. Germline lookup yields CDR1 SEHNR and CDR2 FQNEAQ (reference sequence). The CDR3 is CAIRQGSDTGELFF. CDR3 nucleotide sequence: TGTGCCATCCGACAGGGATCGGACACCGGGGAGCTGTTTTTT.

The chain carries TRBV20-1 and TRBJ2-7; D perhaps matches TRBD1 (6 bases). V gave up 4 bases and J gave up 3 bases, with 13 bases separating them. Germline-derived CDR1 and CDR2 are DFQATT and SNEGSKA (reference sequence). The CDR3 contains 13 residues. CDR3 sequence reads: CSAIYRANYEQYF. The DNA of the CDR3 is TGCAGTGCTATCTACAGGGCGAACTACGAGCAGTACTTC.

This clonotype was observed once. Since no conserved phenylalanine or tryptophan closes the CDR3, a read error is the likely cause. The rearrangement joins TRBV6-4 to TRBJ2-3, with D unclear. From germline, CDR1 is MRHNA and CDR2 SNTAGT. V was shortened by 2 bases and J by 0 bases, with 3 bases between the two germline ends. The CDR3 is made up of 13 amino acids. The CDR3 DNA reads TGTGCCAGCAGTGACGGGAGCACAGATACGCAGTATCTT. Residues: CASSDGSTDTQYL.

This clonotype was counted only a few times. The chain has TRBV7-2 and TRBJ2-1, with 8 bases that match TRBD2. After removal of 1 base from V and 4 bases from J, the junction contained 9 bases not matched to a gene. Germline CDR1 SGHTA, CDR2 FQGNSA. This CDR3 contains 17 residues. The CDR3 DNA follows: TGTGCCAGCAGCTTAGTTGCCGCGGGAGGCCCATACAATGAGCAGTTCTTC. Its protein is CASSLVAAGGPYNEQFF.

The chain employs TRBV20-1 and TRBJ1-1; D is possibly TRBD1 (5 bases). This CDR3 is 13 amino acids long. Germline lookup yields CDR1 DFQATT and CDR2 SNEGSKA (reference sequence). Trimming pared 4 bases from V and 3 bases from J, leaving 12 bases between. The CDR3 here is CSAIGPGDTEAFF. The CDR3 nucleotides are TGCAGTGCTATCGGACCGGGGGACACTGAAGCTTTCTTT.

This chain connects TRBV6-1 to TRBJ1-4; D is undetermined. Germline CDR1 reads MNHNS; CDR2 reads SASEGT. Trimming took 2 bases from V and 8 from J, leaving 9 bases between them. The CDR3 runs to 13 residues. The CDR3 DNA follows: TGTGCCAGCAGTGAACAGGTGGAAGAAAAACTGTTTTTT. Translated: CASSEQVEEKLFF.

This clonotype was found many times. The chain recombines TRBV12-3 or TRBV12-4 with TRBJ2-7, with TRBD1 identical over 8 bases. With 3 bases clipped from V and 0 bases from J, the junction kept 4 bases outside the gene matches. CDR3 size: 15 residues. The CDR3, as DNA: TGTGCCAGCAGTTTCAGGACAGGGAGCTCCTACGAGCAGTACTTC. It specifies CASSFRTGSSYEQYF.